The 10 T cell receptor beta chains listed next were all sequenced from one sample in a study of blood T cell repertoires in COVID-19. Profiled with immunoSEQ multiplex PCR; TCRdb holds only in-frame clones, not every one. This table holds around 45,000 clones, approximately 83% found once. What was sequenced was peripheral blood. The receptors come from an older man in a cohort sampled during active COVID-19.

The rearrangement links TRBV29-1 to TRBJ1-1, with a possible D match to TRBD1 (6 bases). This CDR3 spans 13 amino acids. The V and J ends lost 7 bases and 2 bases respectively, with 14 bases between them. Germline CDR1 is SQVTM and CDR2 is ANQGSEA. The CDR3 region is CSGSAGTNTEAFF. CDR3 DNA: TGCAGCGGATCCGCCGGGACAAACACTGAAGCTTTCTTT.

This chain links TRBV3-1 (or the pseudogene TRBV3-2) with TRBJ2-7, with 9 bases matching TRBD2. The trim removed 6 bases at V and 0 bases at J, leaving 3 bases unmatched. The CDR3 covers 14 residues. Germline V gives CDR1 LGHDT, CDR2 YNNKEL (reference sequence). In nucleotides, the CDR3 is TGTGCCAGCAGTTATAGCGGGGGCTCCTACGAGCAGTACTTC. Residues: CASSYSGGSYEQYF.

The J gene is TRBJ2-3, the V gene TRBV11-2; 8 bases are shared with TRBD1. The V segment lost 5 bases and the J segment 6 bases; nucleotides outside the gene matches: 4. The CDR3 is 13 amino acids. The germline V gene encodes CDR1 SGHAT and CDR2 FQNNGV. In DNA form, the CDR3 reads TGTGCCAGCAGCCTGGACAGGGTGGATACGCAGTATTTT. It encodes CASSLDRVDTQYF.

The rearrangement joins TRBV5-6 to TRBJ2-7; D perhaps matches TRBD1 (5 bases). Per the germline V gene, CDR1 is SGHDT and CDR2 is YYEEEE. The ends were cut back, 1 base at V and 6 bases at J, with 5 bases in the middle. This CDR3 region has 11 residues. The CDR3 sequence is CASSLQGEQYF. CDR3 nucleotide sequence: TGTGCCAGCAGCTTGCAGGGCGAGCAGTACTTC.

The chain couples TRBV24-1 to TRBJ1-5; TRBD1 matches at 7 bases. Germline V gives CDR1 KGHDR, CDR2 SFDVKD. Germline trimming cut 7 bases from V and 4 bases from J; bases unmatched to any gene: 3. This CDR3 comprises 13 residues. The chain's CDR3 is CATSRQGNQPQHF. CDR3 bases: TGTGCCACCAGCAGACAGGGTAATCAGCCCCAGCATTTT.

The chain joins TRBV4-3 to TRBJ1-2; TRBD1 is a possible D gene (5 bases). Germline V gene data show CDR1 as LGHNA and CDR2 as YSLEER. Trimming took 0 bases from V and 4 from J, leaving 12 bases between them. This CDR3 contains 15 residues. The CDR3 region is CASSQDRQGLYGYTF. CDR3 coding DNA: TGCGCCAGCAGCCAAGATAGGCAGGGCCTCTATGGCTACACCTTC.

The chain carries TRBV28 and TRBJ1-6; D is ambiguous. The V end lost 6 bases, the J end lost 9 bases, and 9 bases lay between the germline ends. Germline CDR1 is MDHEN and CDR2 is SYDVKM. This CDR3 has 12 residues. CDR3 residues: CASSPSFSPLHF. Written as DNA, the CDR3 is TGTGCCAGCAGCCCCTCCTTTTCACCCCTCCACTTT.

This clone has just one count. The V call is TRBV3-1 (or the pseudogene TRBV3-2), the J call TRBJ1-4; no clear D gene. Per the germline V gene, CDR1 is LGHDT and CDR2 is YNNKEL (reference sequence). The CDR3 covers 13 residues. Trimming shortened V by 1 base and J by 15 bases, and 15 bases separated the two germline ends. The CDR3 sequence: CASSQAFSGLVFF. The CDR3 DNA follows: TGTGCCAGCAGCCAAGCCTTCTCCGGGTTAGTGTTTTTT.

This clone was observed once. This chain links TRBV6-2 or TRBV6-3 with TRBJ2-2, with a tentative D call TRBD2 (5 bases). This CDR3 has 15 amino acids. The V end was cut by 7 bases, the J end by 8 bases, with 20 bases between. From germline, CDR1 is MNHEY and CDR2 SVGEGT. CDR3 in amino acids: CASTPYGISNGELFF. Here the CDR3 DNA reads TGTGCCAGCACCCCATACGGGATTTCAAATGGGGAGCTGTTTTTT.

V gene TRBV2 combines with J gene TRBJ2-4; D may be TRBD1 (5 bases). V lost 4 bases and J 4 bases, leaving 14 bases between the germline ends. Germline values: CDR1 SNHLY, CDR2 FYNNEI. CDR3 size: 15 residues. CDR3 sequence reads: CASSARTGQKNIQYF. CDR3 DNA sequence: TGTGCCAGCAGTGCTCGAACAGGCCAGAAAAACATTCAGTACTTC.